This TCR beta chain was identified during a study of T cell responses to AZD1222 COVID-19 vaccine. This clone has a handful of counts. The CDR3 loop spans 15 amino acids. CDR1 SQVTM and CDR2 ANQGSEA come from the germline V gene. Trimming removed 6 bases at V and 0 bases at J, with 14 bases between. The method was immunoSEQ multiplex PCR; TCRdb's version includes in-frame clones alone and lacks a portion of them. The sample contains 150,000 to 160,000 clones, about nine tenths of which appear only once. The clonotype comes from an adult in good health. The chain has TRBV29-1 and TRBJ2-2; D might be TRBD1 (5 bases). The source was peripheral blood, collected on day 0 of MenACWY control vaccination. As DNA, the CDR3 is TGCAGCGTCCCGCCCCCAGGGTCGAACACCGGGGAGCTGTTTTTT. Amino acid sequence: CSVPPPGSNTGELFF.